These T cell receptor beta chains were read from a single sample in a study of control samples from healthy donors and cancer patients. Assay used: immunoSEQ multiplex PCR; TCRdb lists only in-frame clones, some missing. The sample includes about 120,000 clones, 89% seen only once; the top ten take approximately 39%. What was sequenced was blood. The receptors stem from a man aged 50 to 60 in good health. Each CDR3 is given with its conserved first and last residue.

V gene,CDR3 protein
TRBV6-5,CASNAYGQGVGYTF
TRBV29-1,CSVRVSNYGYTF
TRBV6-5,CASSYGGAATDTQYF
TRBV5-1,CASSPDRAGNTIYF
TRBV6-6,CASSYPSGPDTQYF
TRBV9,CASSGAPGQWLEQYF
TRBV11-2,CASSLDLGGPNTEAFF
TRBV24-1,CATSDLKQGANYEQYF
TRBV27,CASSPGTSGGLTDTQYF
TRBV27,CASSFAGLNYGYTF
TRBV3-1/TRBV3-2,CASSGQLYNSPLHF
TRBV12-3/TRBV12-4,CASRLGTGELFF
TRBV6-5,CASSYGANRNTEAFF
TRBV6-2/TRBV6-3,CASSYSLAVGGHNEQFF
TRBV6-2/TRBV6-3,CASSPRLRSYNEQFF
TRBV5-1,CASSLRTSAYNEQFF
TRBV6-2/TRBV6-3,CASSYGPGRQVGGYTF
TRBV5-1,CASSWRAGELFF
TRBV20-1,CSASIHATDTQYF
TRBV5-6,CASSLEGSGVNSPLHF
TRBV11-2,CASSLEVTGDGYTF
TRBV11-2,CASSPHDGGDGYTF
TRBV9,CASSPNRPTGPSGNTIYF
TRBV9,CASSLKAGYNQPQHF
TRBV6-2/TRBV6-3,CASSPEPGQGGYGYTF
TRBV11-1,CASSFRRAGGELFF
TRBV11-3,CASSLSRQTQETQYF
TRBV5-1,CASSPPGQGETQYF
TRBV9,CASDQPGQGKYGYTF
TRBV5-1,CASSEPSLGEQYF
TRBV7-2,CASSLGQNTGELFF
TRBV3-1/TRBV3-2,CASSPDRVSPLHF
TRBV27,CASNPPGLAQETQYF
TRBV5-4,CASSYGTATEAFF
TRBV5-8,CASSLEQGASGYTF
TRBV6-6,CASSPQGTYEQYF
TRBV23-1,CASSQSWGGTEAFF
TRBV18,CASSTGQGPTTDTQYF
TRBV6-2/TRBV6-3,CASSYRGLYSNQPQHF
TRBV4-3,CASSQDPSDGYTF
TRBV19,CASKQGATEAFF
TRBV7-2,CASSLILYEQYF